This TCR beta chain was identified during a study of T cell repertoires in cytomegalovirus infection. This clonotype occurred a few times. Its antigen remains unidentified. Using its own MiXCR run on the reads, TCRdb lists one record per CDR3 protein. The sample has roughly 700,000 distinct CDR3 sequences; roughly 33% are singletons. This CDR3 region has 11 residues. Germline lookup yields CDR1 MNHNY and CDR2 SVGAGI (reference sequence). This sequence originates from a human donor in good health (CMV status not recorded). Some clones in this sample may be carry-over from other donors' samples. The chain carries TRBV6-6 and TRBJ2-5; 7 positions match TRBD2. The sequencing here drew on cultured PBMCs, taken from culture after CMV antigen stimulation. The CDR3 loop is CAGGGQETQYF. The DNA of the CDR3 is TGTGCTGGGGGGGGCCAAGAGACCCAGTACTTC.